The 13 T cell receptor beta chains below come from one sample, sequenced in a study of cytomegalovirus exposure and HLA in healthy donors listed by TCRdb under 2017. Library construction relied on the immunoSEQ multiplex PCR assay. Drawn from immuneACCESS, this table holds only the in-frame rearrangements with V and J called that TCRdb kept. Clones are partly lost; checked studies trace under half to an unresolved V gene and leave the rest unexplained. The sample table lists roughly 73,000 clones, roughly 96% of them with a count of one. 3% to 4% of the sample comes from the top ten. Sequencing was done on a sample of PBMCs. The source is a man between 18 and 29 years old in good health and CMV-seronegative.

This chain uses TRBV19 with TRBJ1-2; TRBD1 might be the D (5 bases). With 3 bases removed from V and 6 bases from J, the gap between germline ends came to 20 bases. The CDR3 covers 16 residues. The germline gives CDR1 LNHDA, CDR2 SQIVND (reference sequence). The CDR3 sequence: CASSILSLGRVDGYTF. The CDR3 region has the DNA TGTGCCAGTAGTATCTTGTCCCTCGGCAGGGTCGATGGCTACACCTTC.

This clone was seen once. V and J are TRBV2 and TRBJ1-2; 8 nucleotides line up with TRBD1. Germline CDR1 reads SNHLY; CDR2 reads FYNNEI. J was trimmed by 5 bases and V by 3 bases; bases with no gene match: 2. This CDR3 is built from 13 residues. This CDR3 is CASSEDRVYGYTF. CDR3 coding DNA: TGTGCCAGCAGTGAGGACAGGGTGTATGGCTACACCTTC.

The rearrangement links TRBV9 to TRBJ2-3, with 8 bases aligning to TRBD2. V shed 0 bases and J 5 bases; nucleotides not matched to a gene: 11. The CDR3 extends over 17 amino acids. Germline V gene data show CDR1 as SGDLS and CDR2 as YYNGEE. The CDR3 DNA sequence: TGTGCCAGCAGCGTAGCCCCCATGGGTAGCGGGGTAGATACGCAGTATTTT. It yields the protein CASSVAPMGSGVDTQYF.

This clone showed up just once. The chain combines TRBV28 with TRBJ1-1; 7 nucleotides agree with TRBD1. CDR1 and CDR2 (germline): MDHEN, SYDVKM. The CDR3 runs 14 residues. V trimming: 3 bases; J trimming: 4 bases; junction bases outside the gene matches: 5. The DNA of the CDR3 is TGTGCCAGCAGTTTTCACAGGGGAGGCACTGAAGCTTTCTTT. It translates to CASSFHRGGTEAFF.

The chain combines TRBV6-5 with TRBJ2-1; D perhaps matches TRBD1 (6 bases). Trimming removed 4 bases from V and 4 bases from J, with 11 bases in between. The germline CDR1 and CDR2 sequences are MNHEY and SVGAGI. The CDR3 covers 14 residues. CDR3: CASSFIQGYNEQFF. DNA of the CDR3: TGTGCCAGCAGTTTTATTCAGGGGTACAATGAGCAGTTCTTC.

The chain recombines TRBV28 with TRBJ1-4; D is ambiguous. CDR1 is MDHEN, CDR2 SYDVKM, per germline. Deletions cut 5 bases from V and 13 bases from J, with 17 bases between. This CDR3 spans 13 amino acids. For the CDR3, the DNA is TGTGCCAGCAGTCCTATCGGGAGGGTGAGACTGTTTTTT. This encodes CASSPIGRVRLFF.

This chain connects TRBV15 to TRBJ2-7, with TRBD2 identical over 10 bases. V gave up 6 bases and J gave up 4 bases; unmatched junction bases: 6. This CDR3 region has 14 residues. CDR1 is LNHNV and CDR2 is YYDKDF in the germline V gene (reference sequence). CDR3 region: CATRDSSGGYEQYF. As DNA, the CDR3 is TGTGCCACCAGAGATTCTAGCGGGGGATACGAGCAGTACTTC.

The chain has TRBV5-1 and TRBJ1-1, with a possible D match to TRBD1 (6 bases). This CDR3 spans 13 amino acids. In germline, CDR1 is SGHRS, CDR2 YFSETQ. Trimming left V 6 bases short and J 3 bases short, with 12 bases between. As DNA, the CDR3 is TGCGCCAGCACGGGGGGGGCGCACACTGAAGCTTTCTTT. Its translation is CASTGGAHTEAFF.

The rearrangement links TRBV10-3 to TRBJ2-5, with no clear D. Trimming removed 6 bases from V and 3 bases from J, with 11 bases in between. Germline values: CDR1 ENHRY, CDR2 SYGVKD. There are 13 residues in the CDR3. CDR3 DNA: TGTGCCATCAGAGCGTACAAGGAAGAGACCCAGTACTTC. It specifies CAIRAYKEETQYF.

The V and J genes are TRBV19 and TRBJ2-3, with 10 bases that match TRBD2. Germline lookup yields CDR1 LNHDA and CDR2 SQIVND (reference sequence). Trimming at V came to 8 bases and at J to 2 bases, leaving 10 bases not matched to a gene. This CDR3 spans 16 amino acids. CDR3 in DNA: TGTGCCAGTCAGAAGATAGCGGGGGGCTACACAGATACGCAGTATTTT. It is translated as CASQKIAGGYTDTQYF.

V and J are TRBV18 and TRBJ1-4; 7 positions match TRBD1. Germline V gives CDR1 KGHSH, CDR2 LQKENI. This CDR3 is built from 16 residues. The V gene end was trimmed by 1 base and the J gene end by 4 bases; junction bases not matched to a gene: 6. The CDR3 sequence is CASSPQPGQINEKLFF. The CDR3, as DNA: TGTGCCAGCTCACCACAACCGGGACAGATTAATGAAAAACTGTTTTTT. The full variable domain, completed using reference TRBV18 and TRBJ1-4, is NAGVMQNPRHLVRRRGQEARLRCSPMKGHSHVYWYRQLPEEGLKFMVYLQKENIIDESGMPKERFSAEFPKEGPSILRIQQVVRGDSAAYFCASSPQPGQINEKLFFGSGTQLSVL.

The V call is TRBV9, the J call TRBJ2-2; 9 bases fit TRBD1. The CDR3 covers 16 residues. Per the germline V gene, CDR1 is SGDLS and CDR2 is YYNGEE. Trimming at V came to 1 base and at J to 7 bases, leaving 8 bases not matched to a gene. The CDR3 DNA follows: TGTGCCAGCAGCGTATGGGGACAGGGCTTTATCGGGGAGCTGTTTTTT. It translates to CASSVWGQGFIGELFF. The full variable domain, rest sourced from reference TRBV9 and TRBJ2-2, is DSGVTQTPKHLITATGQRVTLRCSPRSGDLSVYWYQQSLDQGLQFLIQYYNGEERAKGNILERFSAQQFPDLHSELNLSSLELGDSALYFCASSVWGQGFIGELFFGEGSRLTVL.

The genes are TRBV7-9 and TRBJ2-1, with 7 bases that match TRBD1. The CDR3 covers 15 residues. V dropped 5 bases and J dropped 9; count of bases not matched to a gene: 13. Germline CDR1 SEHNR, CDR2 FQNEAQ (reference sequence). CDR3 protein: CASSGYRGISSEQFF. Here the CDR3 DNA reads TGTGCCAGCAGCGGGTACAGGGGTATCAGTAGTGAGCAGTTCTTC.